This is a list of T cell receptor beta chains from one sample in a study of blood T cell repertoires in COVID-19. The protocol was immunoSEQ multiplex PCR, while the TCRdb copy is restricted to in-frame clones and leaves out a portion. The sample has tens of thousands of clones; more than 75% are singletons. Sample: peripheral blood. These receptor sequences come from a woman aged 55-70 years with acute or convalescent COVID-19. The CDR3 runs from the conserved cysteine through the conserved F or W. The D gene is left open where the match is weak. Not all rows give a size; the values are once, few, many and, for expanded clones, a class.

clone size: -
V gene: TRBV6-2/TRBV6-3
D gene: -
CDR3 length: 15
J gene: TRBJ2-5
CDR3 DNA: TGTGCCAGCAGTTCCAATAGCGTGATGGTGGAGACCCAGTACTTC
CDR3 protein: CASSSNSVMVETQYF

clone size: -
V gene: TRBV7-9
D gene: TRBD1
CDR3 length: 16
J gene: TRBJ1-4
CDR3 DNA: TGTGCCAGCAGCTTAGCGCCCAGGACAGGGGACGAAAAACTGTTTTTT
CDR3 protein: CASSLAPRTGDEKLFF

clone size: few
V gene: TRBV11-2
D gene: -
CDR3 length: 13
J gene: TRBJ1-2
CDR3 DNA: TGTGCCAGCAGCGTAGACCGAGACTATGGCTACACCTTC
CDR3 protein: CASSVDRDYGYTF

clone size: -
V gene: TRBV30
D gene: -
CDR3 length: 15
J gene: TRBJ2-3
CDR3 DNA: TGTGCCTGGAGTTGGGATGCAGGGGGCACAGATACGCAGTATTTT
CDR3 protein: CAWSWDAGGTDTQYF

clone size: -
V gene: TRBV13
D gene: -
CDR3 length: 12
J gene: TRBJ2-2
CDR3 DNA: TGTGCCAGCAGCCAGGGTACCGGGGAGCTGTTTTTT
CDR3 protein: CASSQGTGELFF

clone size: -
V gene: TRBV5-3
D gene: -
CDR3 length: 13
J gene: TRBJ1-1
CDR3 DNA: TGTGCCAGAAGCCGAGGGAGGGCCACTGAAGCTTTCTTT
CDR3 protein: CARSRGRATEAFF

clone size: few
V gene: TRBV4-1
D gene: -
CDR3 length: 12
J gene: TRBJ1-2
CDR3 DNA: TGCGCCAGCAGCCAAGAATTCTCTGGCTACACCTTC
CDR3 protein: CASSQEFSGYTF

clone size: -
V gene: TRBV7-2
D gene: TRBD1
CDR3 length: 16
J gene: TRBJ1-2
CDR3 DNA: TGTGCCAGCAGCTTAGGGGGACAGGGGGCAGACTATGGCTACACCTTC
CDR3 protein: CASSLGGQGADYGYTF

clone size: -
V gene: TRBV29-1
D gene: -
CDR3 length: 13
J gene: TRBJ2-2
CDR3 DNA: TGCAGCGTTGAATCGCAGGGGAGAGGGGAGCTGTTTTTT
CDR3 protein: CSVESQGRGELFF

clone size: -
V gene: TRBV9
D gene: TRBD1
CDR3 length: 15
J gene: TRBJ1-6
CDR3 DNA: TGTGCCAGCAGCCCGCTCGGGACAGGGAATTCACCCCTCCACTTT
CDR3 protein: CASSPLGTGNSPLHF

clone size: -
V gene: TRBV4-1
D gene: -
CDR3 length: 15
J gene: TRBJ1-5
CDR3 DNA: TGCGCCAGCAGCCAATATTCCGGGGAAAATCAGCCCCAGCATTTT
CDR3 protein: CASSQYSGENQPQHF

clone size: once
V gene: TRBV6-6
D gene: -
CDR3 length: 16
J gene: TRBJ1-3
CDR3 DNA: TGTGCCAGCACCGCTGGGAGGGGATTATCTGGAAACACCATATATTTT
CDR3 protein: CASTAGRGLSGNTIYF

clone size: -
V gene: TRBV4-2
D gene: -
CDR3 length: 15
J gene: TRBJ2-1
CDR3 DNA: TGTGCCAGCAGCCAAGATCAGCAGGGTTACAATGAGCAGTTCTTC
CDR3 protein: CASSQDQQGYNEQFF

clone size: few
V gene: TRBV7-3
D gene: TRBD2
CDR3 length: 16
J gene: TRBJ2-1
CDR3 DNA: TGTGCCAGCAGCTTAAGCGGGAGTGTGGGAAACAATGAGCAGTTCTTC
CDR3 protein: CASSLSGSVGNNEQFF

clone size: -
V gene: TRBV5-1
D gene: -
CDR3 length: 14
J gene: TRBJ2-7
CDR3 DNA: TGCGCCAGCAGCTTTTCGGACACCGCCTACGAGCAGTACTTC
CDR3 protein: CASSFSDTAYEQYF

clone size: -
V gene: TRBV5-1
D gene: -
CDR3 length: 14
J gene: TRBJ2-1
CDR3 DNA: TGCGCCAGCAGCCCGGGGAGCTACTACAATGAGCAGTTCTTC
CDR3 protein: CASSPGSYYNEQFF

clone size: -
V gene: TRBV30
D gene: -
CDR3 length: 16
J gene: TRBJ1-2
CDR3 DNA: TGTGCCTGGAGTTTCCCTCGCGGGGGGTTAGGCTATGGCTACACCTTC
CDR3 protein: CAWSFPRGGLGYGYTF

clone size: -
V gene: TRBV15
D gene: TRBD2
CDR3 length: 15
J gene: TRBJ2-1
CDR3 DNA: TGTGCCACCAGCAGAGATCACGGGACTAGCAATGAGCAGTTCTTC
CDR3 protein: CATSRDHGTSNEQFF

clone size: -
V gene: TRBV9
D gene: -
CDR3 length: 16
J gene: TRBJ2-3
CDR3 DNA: TGTGCCAGCAGCGTAGATCAGGGTATGGGTGATAATACGCAGTATTTT
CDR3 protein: CASSVDQGMGDNTQYF

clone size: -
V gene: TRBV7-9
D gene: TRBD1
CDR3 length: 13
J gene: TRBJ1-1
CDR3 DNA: TGTGCCAGCAGACTCGACAGGGCGAGTCAAGCTTTCTTT
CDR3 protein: CASRLDRASQAFF

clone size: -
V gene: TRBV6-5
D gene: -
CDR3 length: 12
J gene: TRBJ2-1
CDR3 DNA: TGTGCCAGCAGTCGGACTGGGGATGAGCAGTTCTTC
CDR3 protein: CASSRTGDEQFF

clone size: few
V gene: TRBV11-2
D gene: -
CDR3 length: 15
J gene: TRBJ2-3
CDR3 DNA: TGTGCCAGCAGTTCTCTAGGCGATAGCACAGATACGCAGTATTTT
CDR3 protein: CASSSLGDSTDTQYF

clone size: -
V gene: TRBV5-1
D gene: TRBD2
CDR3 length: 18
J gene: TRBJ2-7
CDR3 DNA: TGCGCCAGCAGCTTGCGGGTTAGCGGGGGGGCCGCAATCTACGAGCAGTACTTC
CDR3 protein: CASSLRVSGGAAIYEQYF

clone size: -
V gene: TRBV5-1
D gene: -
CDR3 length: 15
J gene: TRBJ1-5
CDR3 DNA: TGCGCCAGCAGCTCGGACAGTTCGAGCAATCAGCCCCAGCATTTT
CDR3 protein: CASSSDSSSNQPQHF

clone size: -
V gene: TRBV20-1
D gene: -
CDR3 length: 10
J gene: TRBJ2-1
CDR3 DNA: TGCAGTGCTCCTCTCAGGGAGCAGTTCTTC
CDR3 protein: CSAPLREQFF

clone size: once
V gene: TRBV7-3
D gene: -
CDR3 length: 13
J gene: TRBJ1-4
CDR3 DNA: TGTGCCAGCAGCTTACGGGGTGGTGAAAAACTGTTTTTT
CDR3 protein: CASSLRGGEKLFF

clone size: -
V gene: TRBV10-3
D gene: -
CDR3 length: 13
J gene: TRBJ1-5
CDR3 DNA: TGTGCCATCAGTGACAGGAGCAATCAGCCCCAGCATTTT
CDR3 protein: CAISDRSNQPQHF

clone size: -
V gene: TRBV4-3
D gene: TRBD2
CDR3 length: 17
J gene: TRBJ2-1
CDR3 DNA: TGCGCCAGCAGCCGAACCTCCTTAGCGGGAGTCTCCAATGAGCAGTTCTTC
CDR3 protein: CASSRTSLAGVSNEQFF

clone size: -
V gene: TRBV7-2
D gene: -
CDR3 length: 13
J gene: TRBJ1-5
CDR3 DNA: TGTGCCAGCGGCAACAGGGCCAATCAGCCCCAGCATTTT
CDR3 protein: CASGNRANQPQHF

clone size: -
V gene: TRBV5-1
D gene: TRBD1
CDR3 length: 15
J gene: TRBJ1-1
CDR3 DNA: TGCGCCAGCAGCTGGTCACAGGGGGCGGGCACTGAAGCTTTCTTT
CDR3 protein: CASSWSQGAGTEAFF

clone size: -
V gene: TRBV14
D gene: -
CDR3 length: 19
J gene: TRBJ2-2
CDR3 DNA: TGTGCCAGCAGCCAAGATCTCAGCCGGGGTCGGTGGGCGACCGGGGAGCTGTTTTTT
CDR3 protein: CASSQDLSRGRWATGELFF

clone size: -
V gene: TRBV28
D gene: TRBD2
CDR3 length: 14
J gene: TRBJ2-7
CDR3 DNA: TGTGCCAGCACCCCACTCCGGGAGGCCTACGAGCAGTACTTC
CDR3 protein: CASTPLREAYEQYF

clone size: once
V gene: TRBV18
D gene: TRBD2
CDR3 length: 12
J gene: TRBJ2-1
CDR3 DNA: TGTGCCAGCTCCCCCCGGGGGGATGAGCAGTTCTTC
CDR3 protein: CASSPRGDEQFF

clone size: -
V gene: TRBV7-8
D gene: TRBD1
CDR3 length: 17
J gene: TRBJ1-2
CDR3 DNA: TGTGCCAGCAGCTTAGTGGACAGGGAGAGGAGGGCCTATGGCTACACCTTC
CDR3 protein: CASSLVDRERRAYGYTF

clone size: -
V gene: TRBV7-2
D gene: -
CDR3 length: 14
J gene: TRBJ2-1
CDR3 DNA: TGTGCCAGCAGCTTAGCGCCAGGGTACAATGAGCAGTTCTTC
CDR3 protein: CASSLAPGYNEQFF

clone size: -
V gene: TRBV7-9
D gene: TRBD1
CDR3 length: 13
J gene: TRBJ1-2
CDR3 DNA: TGTGCCAGCAGTTCGGACAGGGTCTATGGCTACACCTTC
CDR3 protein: CASSSDRVYGYTF